This entry lists 25 T cell receptor beta chains sequenced from one sample in a study of early stage breast cancer tumors. Clones were sequenced by immunoSEQ multiplex PCR, and TCRdb holds only the in-frame ones, with some missing. The profile shows 50,000 or so clones, approximately 80% of them singletons. Sequencing was performed on blood. All receptors derive from a person aged 45-60 years with breast cancer.

This CDR3 reads CAISESLQPSSTDTQYF. The CDR3 DNA sequence: TGTGCCATCAGTGAGTCCCTACAACCTTCTAGCACAGATACGCAGTATTTT. The chain links TRBV10-3 to TRBJ2-3; D gene uncertain. CDR3 size: 17 residues. V lost 0 bases, J lost 0 bases, and 13 bases lay in between. The germline gives CDR1 ENHRY, CDR2 SYGVKD.

This chain joins TRBV27 and TRBJ2-3; D is possibly TRBD2 (6 bases). This CDR3 comprises 16 residues. Per the germline V gene, CDR1 is MNHEY and CDR2 is SMNVEV (reference sequence). V dropped 5 bases and J dropped 5 bases, with 20 bases sitting between them. Written as DNA, the CDR3 is TGTGCCAGCAGTCCCCTAGGGATAGCGGAAATAGATACGCAGTATTTT. This sequence encodes CASSPLGIAEIDTQYF.

This clone is a singleton in its sample. The rearrangement links TRBV19 to TRBJ1-3, with D tentatively TRBD1 (6 bases). V was pared by 3 bases and J by 2 bases, with 11 bases between. The CDR3 spans 15 residues. Germline values: CDR1 LNHDA, CDR2 SQIVND (reference sequence). The CDR3 loop is CASSISRGAGNTIYF. The CDR3 bases are TGTGCCAGTAGTATCTCCAGGGGAGCTGGAAACACCATATATTTT.

The chain links TRBV7-6 to TRBJ2-7, with TRBD2 matching over 13 bases. Germline V lookup: CDR1 SGHVS, CDR2 FNYEAQ. The V segment lost 3 bases and the J segment 0 bases; nucleotides outside the gene matches: 8. This CDR3 comprises 18 residues. Here the CDR3 reads CASSLKTSGGMSSYEQYF. The CDR3, as DNA: TGTGCCAGCAGCTTGAAGACTAGCGGGGGGATGTCCTCCTACGAGCAGTACTTC.

The J gene is TRBJ2-3, the V gene TRBV4-3; 11 nucleotides agree with TRBD2. J lost 2 bases, V lost 5 bases, and 6 bases had no gene match. Germline V gene data show CDR1 as LGHNA and CDR2 as YSLEER. The CDR3 runs 16 residues. CDR3 DNA sequence: TGCGCCAGCAGCGGCGGACTAGCGGGTTTCACAGATACGCAGTATTTT. Amino acid sequence: CASSGGLAGFTDTQYF.

The CDR3 loop is CASSLQGNANTGELFF. The CDR3 nucleotides read TGCGCCAGCAGTTTACAGGGCAACGCGAACACCGGGGAGCTGTTTTTT. V is TRBV10-2 and J is TRBJ2-2; tentatively, D is TRBD1 (6 bases). This CDR3 is built from 16 residues. The germline gives CDR1 WSHSY, CDR2 SAAADI. The V end was cut by 5 bases, the J end by 0 bases, with 13 bases between.

This chain uses TRBV10-3 with TRBJ2-5, with no clear D. The V gene lost 8 bases and the J gene lost 2 bases, with 12 bases spanning the gap. CDR1 is ENHRY, CDR2 SYGVKD, per germline. The CDR3 length is 13 residues. The chain's CDR3 is CAIGKGGQETQYF. The CDR3 DNA follows: TGTGCCATCGGAAAGGGCGGTCAAGAGACCCAGTACTTC.

The chain couples TRBV9 to TRBJ2-5; D is perhaps TRBD2 (5 bases). The germline gives CDR1 SGDLS, CDR2 YYNGEE. V lost 4 bases and J lost 5, with 12 bases in between. This CDR3 has 13 residues. In DNA, the CDR3 is TGTGCCAGCAGCCCCCGAGGGTGGGAGACCCAGTACTTC. Translated: CASSPRGWETQYF. The variable domain in full, completed from reference TRBV9 and TRBJ2-5, reads DSGVTQTPKHLITATGQRVTLRCSPRSGDLSVYWYQQSLDQGLQFLIQYYNGEERAKGNILERFSAQQFPDLHSELNLSSLELGDSALYFCASSPRGWETQYFGPGTRLLVL.

V usage is TRBV27 and J usage is TRBJ2-1; tentative D call: TRBD2 (6 bases). Trimming removed 5 bases from V and 10 bases from J, with 18 bases in between. Per the germline V gene, CDR1 is MNHEY and CDR2 is SMNVEV (reference sequence). The CDR3 sequence is 14 residues long. The CDR3 DNA follows: TGTGCCAGCAGTCTTACGGACATTGGGGGGGAGCAGTTCTTC. This sequence encodes CASSLTDIGGEQFF.

For the CDR3, the DNA is TGTGCCACCGCCGGTCGTAATGTGGATACGCAGTATTTT. It yields the protein CATAGRNVDTQYF. The rearrangement joins TRBV10-3 to TRBJ2-3; no definite D call. With 10 bases removed from V and 6 bases from J, the gap between germline ends came to 17 bases. The germline V gene has CDR1 ENHRY and CDR2 SYGVKD. This CDR3 is 13 amino acids long.

This chain joins TRBV6-5 and TRBJ2-7; D call uncertain. V gave up 4 bases and J gave up 8 bases, with 15 bases separating them. The CDR3 sequence is 13 residues long. Germline V CDR1 and CDR2: MNHEY, SVGAGI. This CDR3 reads CASSSLGLTKQYF. CDR3 nucleotides: TGTGCCAGCAGTTCCCTCGGCCTTACGAAGCAGTACTTC.

Details on this clone: A junction boundary mismatches the germline segment, possibly from a read error. In nucleotides, the CDR3 is TGTGCTAGCAGCCCAATGCCCCAAGAGACCCAGTACTTC. Protein product: CASSPMPQETQYF. The gene calls are TRBV7-7 and TRBJ2-5; D unresolved. The CDR3 contains 13 residues. CDR1 is SSHAT and CDR2 is FNYEAQ in the germline V gene (reference sequence).

V gene TRBV2 combines with J gene TRBJ1-1; a possible D gene is TRBD1 (6 bases). Germline V CDR1 and CDR2: SNHLY, FYNNEI. Trimming cost V 11 bases and J 4 bases, with 11 bases left between them. The CDR3 extends over 11 amino acids. The CDR3 nucleotides are TGTGCCTACAGGGAGAGCACTGAAGCTTTCTTT. Translated: CAYRESTEAFF.

This chain joins TRBV11-2 and TRBJ2-2; 13 bases fit TRBD2. The CDR3 consists of 17 residues. From germline, CDR1 is SGHAT and CDR2 FQNNGV. With V trimmed by 5 bases and J by 4 bases, 7 bases remained unmatched. The CDR3 is CASSRTSGGVGTGELFF. The DNA for the CDR3 is TGTGCCAGCAGCCGGACTAGCGGGGGAGTAGGCACCGGGGAGCTGTTTTTT.

The gene calls are TRBV6-5 and TRBJ1-1, with a weak D call TRBD1 (6 bases). CDR1 and CDR2 from the germline V gene are MNHEY and SVGAGI. With 7 bases removed from V and 5 bases from J, the gap between germline ends came to 17 bases. The CDR3 is made up of 14 amino acids. CDR3 nucleotide sequence: TGTGCCAGCACATCGACCAGGGGTGAGACTGAAGCTTTCTTT. As protein: CASTSTRGETEAFF.

This rearrangement joins TRBV19 to TRBJ1-6; the D is unclear. Trimming took 4 bases from V and 3 from J, leaving 13 bases between them. The CDR3 length is 16 residues. Per the germline V gene, CDR1 is LNHDA and CDR2 is SQIVND (reference sequence). CDR3 protein: CASSRAPASYNSPLHF. The CDR3 DNA is TGTGCCAGTAGTAGGGCACCGGCTAGCTATAATTCACCCCTCCACTTT.

The CDR3 coding sequence is TGCGCCAGCAGCCTGGCGGGAGATAGCTACGAGCAGTACTTC. This gives the protein CASSLAGDSYEQYF. The gene calls are TRBV4-3 and TRBJ2-7, with 7 bases aligning to TRBD2. Germline V gene lookup returns CDR1 LGHNA and CDR2 YSLEER. Trimming at V came to 4 bases and at J to 3 bases, leaving 6 bases not matched to a gene. CDR3 size: 14 residues.

This sequence joins TRBV19 and TRBJ2-1, with TRBD1 identical over 9 bases. CDR1 is LNHDA and CDR2 is SQIVND in the germline V gene (reference sequence). V shed 6 bases, J shed 7 bases, and the junction held 10 bases outside the gene matches. The CDR3 extends over 15 amino acids. This chain's CDR3 is CASRSTGTGRNEQFF. CDR3 bases: TGTGCCAGTAGATCAACCGGGACAGGGCGGAATGAGCAGTTCTTC.

V and J are TRBV19 and TRBJ2-3; unclear D gene. Looked up from germline, CDR1 is LNHDA and CDR2 is SQIVND (reference sequence). V was pared by 0 bases and J by 2 bases, with 15 bases between. CDR3 length: 17 amino acids. The CDR3 protein is CASSIDVAVSFTDTQYF. The CDR3 nucleotides are TGTGCCAGTAGTATAGATGTGGCAGTTTCCTTCACAGATACGCAGTATTTT.

This clone was seen more than once but under ten times. The rearrangement joins TRBV19 to TRBJ2-3; weak D call: TRBD2 (6 bases). With 5 bases removed from V and 3 bases from J, the gap between germline ends came to 12 bases. This CDR3 contains 14 residues. CDR1 is LNHDA and CDR2 is SQIVND in the germline V gene (reference sequence). The CDR3 reads CASSPPGGTDTQYF. Written as DNA, the CDR3 is TGTGCCAGTAGTCCCCCCGGGGGAACAGATACGCAGTATTTT.

This clone was counted once. This chain links TRBV7-2 with TRBJ1-1; D remains unclear. V lost 5 bases and J lost 1, with 8 bases in between. Germline values: CDR1 SGHTA, CDR2 FQGNSA. CDR3 length equals 13 residues. The CDR3 sequence is CASSPESNTEAFF. CDR3 nucleotide sequence: TGTGCCAGCAGCCCGGAGTCGAACACTGAAGCTTTCTTT.

This clone was counted between two and nine times. The J gene is TRBJ2-7, the V gene TRBV5-1; D is perhaps TRBD1 (6 bases). This CDR3 spans 15 amino acids. CDR1 SGHRS and CDR2 YFSETQ come from the germline V gene. The germline V and J ends were trimmed by 3 bases and 6 bases, with 19 bases remaining between them. As DNA, the CDR3 is TGCGCCAGCAGCTATTCCAGGGGTGGGATCGCCGAGCAGTACTTC. Amino acid sequence: CASSYSRGGIAEQYF.

V gene TRBV5-1 combines with J gene TRBJ2-7; TRBD2 is a possible D gene (6 bases). Germline V gives CDR1 SGHRS, CDR2 YFSETQ. Trimming pared 4 bases from V and 2 bases from J, leaving 19 bases between. The CDR3 is 16 amino acids. The CDR3: CASSHEAGSGAYEQYF. The DNA for the CDR3 is TGCGCCAGCAGCCACGAGGCAGGGTCGGGGGCCTACGAGCAGTACTTC.

This clone was counted a few times. This chain connects TRBV19 to TRBJ2-1; 8 bases match TRBD2. The V and J ends lost 5 bases and 4 bases, in that order; junction bases with no gene match: 10. The CDR3 extends over 16 amino acids. Germline CDR1 reads LNHDA; CDR2 reads SQIVND (reference sequence). The CDR3 region is CASSLYSAGAYNEQFF. DNA of the CDR3: TGTGCCAGTAGTCTGTACTCAGCGGGAGCTTACAATGAGCAGTTCTTC.

This chain connects TRBV11-2 to TRBJ1-4; no reliable D call. Trimming removed 2 bases from V and 10 bases from J, with 20 bases in between. From germline, CDR1 is SGHAT and CDR2 FQNNGV. This CDR3 spans 16 amino acids. Here the CDR3 DNA reads TGTGCCAGCAGCTTATATTCCCCAGCCCCGAAGGGAAAACTGTTTTTT. This sequence encodes CASSLYSPAPKGKLFF.